The 19 T cell receptor beta chains listed next were all sequenced from one sample in a study of OX40 agonist ivuxolimab in advanced cancers. Sequencing used immunoSEQ multiplex PCR; TCRdb keeps in-frame clones, though not all of them. Of about 32,000 clones in the sample, roughly four fifths were seen once. Sequenced material: CD4+ or CD8+ T cells sorted from blood, taken in a trial of the OX40 agonist ivuxolimab. These receptors all come from an adult with an advanced solid tumor such as melanoma, head and neck, liver or kidney cancer.

CDR3 loop: CASQGLAQSSYNEQFF. The CDR3 DNA reads as TGTGCCAGCCAAGGACTAGCGCAAAGCTCCTACAATGAGCAGTTCTTC. J is TRBJ2-1 and V is TRBV11-2, with 9 bases that match TRBD2. J lost 0 bases, V lost 8 bases, and 8 bases had no gene match. Germline loops: CDR1 SGHAT, CDR2 FQNNGV. The CDR3 is 16 residues long.

The chain joins TRBV5-1 to TRBJ2-5, with TRBD1 identical over 10 bases. After removal of 0 bases from V and 3 bases from J, the junction contained 2 bases not matched to a gene. The CDR3 contains 15 residues. Germline-derived CDR1 and CDR2 are SGHRS and YFSETQ. CDR3 loop: CASSLGGTGEETQYF. The CDR3 DNA reads as TGCGCCAGCAGCTTGGGAGGGACAGGGGAAGAGACCCAGTACTTC. Supplemented by reference TRBV5-1 and TRBJ2-5, the full variable domain reads KAGVTQTPRYLIKTRGQQVTLSCSPISGHRSVSWYQQTPGQGLQFLFEYFSETQRNKGNFPGRFSGRQFSNSRSEMNVSTLELGDSALYLCASSLGGTGEETQYFGPGTRLLVL.

The chain links TRBV27 to TRBJ2-3, with TRBD2 identical over 10 bases. The junction had 12 bases not matched to a gene; V was cut back by 6 bases and J by 0 bases. In germline, CDR1 is MNHEY, CDR2 SMNVEV (reference sequence). The CDR3 is 18 amino acids. As DNA, the CDR3 is TGTGCCAGCAGCCCAAGGTGGCTAGCGGGGGTTAGCACAGATACGCAGTATTTT. Amino acids: CASSPRWLAGVSTDTQYF.

The chain combines TRBV7-9 with TRBJ2-7, with D unclear. Germline CDR1 SEHNR, CDR2 FQNEAQ (reference sequence). The V and J ends lost 5 bases and 4 bases respectively, with 15 bases between them. The CDR3 runs to 14 residues. This chain's CDR3 is CASSAELVSYEQYF. The CDR3, as DNA: TGTGCCAGCAGCGCCGAATTGGTTTCATACGAGCAGTACTTC.

The chain couples TRBV2 to TRBJ2-7, with TRBD1 as a possible D gene (6 bases). CDR1 and CDR2 (germline): SNHLY, FYNNEI. This CDR3 is built from 16 residues. V lost 8 bases, J lost 0 bases, and 20 bases lay in between. The CDR3 protein is CASLGQIRASSYEQYF. The CDR3 DNA follows: TGTGCCAGCCTAGGACAGATAAGAGCGAGCTCCTACGAGCAGTACTTC.

This clone occurred once. The rearrangement links TRBV18 to TRBJ2-7; 8 nucleotides agree with TRBD1. Unmatched junction bases numbered 14, after V lost 6 bases and J lost 7 bases. The CDR3 runs 15 residues. Germline CDR1 KGHSH, CDR2 LQKENI. This CDR3 reads CASSLDEQGAREQYF. In nucleotides, the CDR3 is TGTGCCAGCTCCCTCGATGAGCAGGGGGCGCGGGAGCAGTACTTC.

This clone has just one count. The chain carries TRBV5-1 and TRBJ1-4, with D unclear. The CDR3 consists of 15 residues. V was clipped by 0 bases and J by 8 bases, with 14 bases between them. Germline V CDR1 and CDR2: SGHRS, YFSETQ. The CDR3 sequence: CASSLVPGSREKLFF. The CDR3 DNA reads TGCGCCAGCAGCTTGGTGCCGGGGAGTAGGGAAAAACTGTTTTTT. Complete variable domain (other parts from reference TRBV5-1 and TRBJ1-4): KAGVTQTPRYLIKTRGQQVTLSCSPISGHRSVSWYQQTPGQGLQFLFEYFSETQRNKGNFPGRFSGRQFSNSRSEMNVSTLELGDSALYLCASSLVPGSREKLFFGSGTQLSVL.

The chain joins TRBV21-1 to TRBJ2-4; the tabulated D call, TRBD2, remains unverified against the DNA. TRBV21-1 is annotated as a pseudogene. The CDR3 loop spans 18 amino acids. The CDR3 nucleotides are TGTGCCAGCAGCAAAGAGGAACATTGCGGGTATGCCAAAAACATTCAGTACTTC. Translated, it gives CASSKEEHCGYAKNIQYF.

The chain links TRBV28 to TRBJ2-1; D not resolved. CDR3 length: 14 residues. The germline gives CDR1 MDHEN, CDR2 SYDVKM. Trimming pared 5 bases from V and 6 bases from J, leaving 14 bases between. CDR3 DNA: TGTGCCAGCAGTGCCCGTGGAGCACGCAATGAGCAGTTCTTC. Residues: CASSARGARNEQFF.

The chain uses TRBV28 and TRBJ1-1; D gene uncertain. The V gene's germline CDR1 is MDHEN and CDR2 SYDVKM. Trimming took off 3 bases at V and 1 base at J, with 15 bases between the two ends. The CDR3 spans 16 residues. In nucleotides, the CDR3 is TGTGCCAGCAGTTTCCACTCCCGGGCCTCGAACACTGAAGCTTTCTTT. Amino acids: CASSFHSRASNTEAFF.

As concerns this clone: A read error may account for a junction end that differs from germline. The rearrangement joins TRBV5-4 to TRBJ2-2, with D possibly being TRBD1 (6 bases). The CDR3 runs to 15 residues. CDR1 and CDR2 (germline): SGHNT, YYREEE (reference sequence). This CDR3 reads CASSPDGGPGRGAVF. The CDR3 DNA reads TGTGCCAGCAGCCCGGATGGGGGCCCGGGACGGGGAGCTGTTTTT.

V is TRBV4-2 and J is TRBJ2-1; 9 bases agree with TRBD2. Germline loops: CDR1 LGHNA, CDR2 YNFKEQ. The CDR3 consists of 16 residues. The V gene end was trimmed by 2 bases and the J gene end by 0 bases; junction bases not matched to a gene: 2. CDR3 region: CASSQSGGSSYNEQFF. The DNA of the CDR3 is TGTGCCAGCAGCCAAAGCGGGGGGAGCTCCTACAATGAGCAGTTCTTC.

The chain employs TRBV19 and TRBJ1-1; D might be TRBD1 (6 bases). The CDR3 consists of 15 residues. With 8 bases removed from V and 1 base from J, the gap between germline ends came to 17 bases. CDR1 and CDR2 (germline): LNHDA, SQIVND (reference sequence). The CDR3: CASRIAEQGNTEAFF. Written as DNA, the CDR3 is TGTGCCAGTCGAATAGCGGAACAGGGGAACACTGAAGCTTTCTTT.

The chain couples TRBV7-9 to TRBJ1-4; 7 bases fit TRBD1. Germline CDR1 and CDR2: SEHNR and FQNEAQ (reference sequence). This CDR3 is 15 amino acids long. The trim removed 5 bases at V and 7 bases at J, leaving 10 bases unmatched. The CDR3 region is CASSPPGGGGEKLFF. The CDR3 DNA sequence: TGTGCCAGCAGCCCCCCAGGGGGGGGAGGTGAAAAACTGTTTTTT.

This clone appeared a few times. The rearrangement uses TRBV6-1 and TRBJ1-4, with D tentatively TRBD1 (6 bases). Germline V gene sequence: CDR1 MNHNS, CDR2 SASEGT. This CDR3 region has 15 residues. Trimming left V 3 bases short and J 8 bases short, with 16 bases between. The CDR3 is CASSDNGRGWEKLFF. The CDR3, as DNA: TGTGCCAGCAGTGACAATGGCAGGGGATGGGAAAAACTGTTTTTT.

This chain joins TRBV30 and TRBJ2-3; 9 bases fit TRBD1. J gave up 3 bases and V 5 bases, and 9 bases lay outside the gene matches. Looked up from germline, CDR1 is GTSNPN and CDR2 is SVGIG (reference sequence). The CDR3 has 15 residues. CDR3 in amino acids: CAWGAGTGSTDTQYF. The CDR3 DNA follows: TGTGCCTGGGGGGCCGGGACAGGGTCAACAGATACGCAGTATTTT.

This clone has a single count. This chain links TRBV5-1 with TRBJ2-7, with D tentatively TRBD2 (5 bases). V dropped 3 bases and J dropped 6 bases, with 16 bases sitting between them. Germline V gives CDR1 SGHRS, CDR2 YFSETQ. The CDR3 sequence is 14 residues long. This CDR3 reads CASSSGLPTGEQYF. CDR3 sequence (DNA): TGCGCCAGCAGCTCCGGACTCCCCACCGGCGAGCAGTACTTC.

The gene calls are TRBV28 and TRBJ1-6; the match to TRBD1 covers 7 bases. Germline lookup yields CDR1 MDHEN and CDR2 SYDVKM. J lost 10 bases, V lost 10 bases, and 7 bases had no gene match. This CDR3 is 12 amino acids long. The CDR3 reads CATGDRVSPLHF. The CDR3 DNA follows: TGTGCCACCGGAGACAGGGTGTCACCCCTCCACTTT.

The rearrangement links TRBV4-2 to TRBJ2-1; no definite D call. The V gene's germline CDR1 is LGHNA and CDR2 YNFKEQ. V lost 2 bases to trimming and J lost 1 base, with 6 bases between them. CDR3 length: 14 amino acids. This CDR3 reads CASSQSESYNEQFF. CDR3 coding DNA: TGTGCCAGCAGCCAATCCGAGTCCTACAATGAGCAGTTCTTC.